The entry that follows covers one T cell receptor (beta chain) sequence. The sample is drawn from a study of blood T cell repertoires in COVID-19. Study as a whole: Nucleic acid was either cDNA or gDNA, and it came from T cells, B-cell-depleted T cells, or PBMCs.

This CDR3 comprises 13 residues. Germline CDR1 and CDR2: SGHAT and FQNNGV. V lost 8 bases and J 8 bases, leaving 13 bases between the germline ends. TCRdb's table, derived via immunoSEQ multiplex PCR, lists solely in-frame clones and lacks some. The table has 84,000 or so clones, more than 70% seen once. The sequencing input was peripheral blood. The clonotype originates from a man aged 80 or over with active or convalescent COVID-19. The chain is built from TRBV11-2 and TRBJ1-6; D is possibly TRBD1 (5 bases). The CDR3 nucleotides are TGTGCCAGCCGCGCCCCAGGGTATTCACCCCTCCACTTT. It encodes CASRAPGYSPLHF.